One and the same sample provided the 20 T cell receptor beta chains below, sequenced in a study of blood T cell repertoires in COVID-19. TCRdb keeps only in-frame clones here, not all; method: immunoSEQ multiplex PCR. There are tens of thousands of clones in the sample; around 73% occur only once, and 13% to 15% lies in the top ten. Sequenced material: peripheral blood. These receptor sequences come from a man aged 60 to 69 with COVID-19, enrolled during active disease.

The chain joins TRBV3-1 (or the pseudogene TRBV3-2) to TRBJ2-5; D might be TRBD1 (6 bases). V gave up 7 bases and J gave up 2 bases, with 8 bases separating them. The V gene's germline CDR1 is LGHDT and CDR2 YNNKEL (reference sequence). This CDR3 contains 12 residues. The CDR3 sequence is CASIDRQETQYF. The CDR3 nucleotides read TGTGCCAGCATCGACAGGCAAGAGACCCAGTACTTC.

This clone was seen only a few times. The CDR3 sequence: CASSLERYGYTF. The CDR3 nucleotides read TGTGCCAGCAGCTTAGAGCGGTATGGCTACACCTTC. This chain uses TRBV7-2 with TRBJ1-2; no definite D call. CDR3 length equals 12 residues. Trimming stripped 1 base from V and 5 bases from J, with 5 bases between. Germline CDR1 is SGHTA and CDR2 is FQGNSA.

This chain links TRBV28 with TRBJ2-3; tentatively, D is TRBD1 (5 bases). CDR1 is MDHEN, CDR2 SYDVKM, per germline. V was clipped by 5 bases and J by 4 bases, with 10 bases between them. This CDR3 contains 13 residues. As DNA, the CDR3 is TGTGCCAGCAGTAGGGGCGGCGCAGATACGCAGTATTTT. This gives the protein CASSRGGADTQYF. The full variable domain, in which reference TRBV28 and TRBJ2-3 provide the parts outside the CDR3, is DVKVTQSSRYLVKRTGEKVFLECVQDMDHENMFWYRQDPGLGLRLIYFSYDVKMKEKGDIPEGYSVSREKKERFSLILESASTNQTSMYLCASSRGGADTQYFGPGTRLTVL.

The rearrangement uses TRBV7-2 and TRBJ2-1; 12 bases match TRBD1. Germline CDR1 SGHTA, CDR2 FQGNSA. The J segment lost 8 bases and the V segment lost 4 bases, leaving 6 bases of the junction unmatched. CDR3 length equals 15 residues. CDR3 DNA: TGTGCCAGCAGCTCAACCGGGACAGGGGGCTATGAGCAGTTCTTC. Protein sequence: CASSSTGTGGYEQFF.

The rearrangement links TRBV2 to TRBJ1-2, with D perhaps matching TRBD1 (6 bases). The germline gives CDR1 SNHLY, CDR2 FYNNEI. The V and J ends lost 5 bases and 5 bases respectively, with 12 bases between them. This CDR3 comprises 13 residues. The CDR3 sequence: CASSPGGRYGYTF. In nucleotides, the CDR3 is TGTGCCAGCAGTCCCGGGGGGCGGTATGGCTACACCTTC.

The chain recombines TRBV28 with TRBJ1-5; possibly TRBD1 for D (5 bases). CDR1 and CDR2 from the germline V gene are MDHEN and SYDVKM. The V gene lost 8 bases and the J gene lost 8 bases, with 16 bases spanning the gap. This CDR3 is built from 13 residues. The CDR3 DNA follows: TGTGCCAGCTCAGGGCAGTTTGAAGAGCCCCAGCATTTT. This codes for CASSGQFEEPQHF.

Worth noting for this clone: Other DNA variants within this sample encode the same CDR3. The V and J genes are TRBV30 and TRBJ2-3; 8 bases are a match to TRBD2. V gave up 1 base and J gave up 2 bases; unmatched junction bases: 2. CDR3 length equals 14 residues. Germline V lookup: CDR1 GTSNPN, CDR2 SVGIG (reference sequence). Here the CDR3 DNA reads TGTGCCTGGAGTGCTAGCGGGCCCACAGATACGCAGTATTTT. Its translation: CAWSASGPTDTQYF. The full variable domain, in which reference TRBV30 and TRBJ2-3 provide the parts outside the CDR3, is SQTIHQWPATLVQPVGSPLSLECTVEGTSNPNLYWYRQAAGRGLQLLFYSVGIGQISSEVPQNLSASRPQDRQFILSSKKLLLSDSGFYLCAWSASGPTDTQYFGPGTRLTVL.

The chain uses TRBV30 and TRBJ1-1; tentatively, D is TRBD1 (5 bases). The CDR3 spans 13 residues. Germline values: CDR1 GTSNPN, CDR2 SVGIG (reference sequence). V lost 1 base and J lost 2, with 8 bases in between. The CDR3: CAWSAGLNTEAFF. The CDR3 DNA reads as TGTGCCTGGAGTGCGGGACTAAACACTGAAGCTTTCTTT.

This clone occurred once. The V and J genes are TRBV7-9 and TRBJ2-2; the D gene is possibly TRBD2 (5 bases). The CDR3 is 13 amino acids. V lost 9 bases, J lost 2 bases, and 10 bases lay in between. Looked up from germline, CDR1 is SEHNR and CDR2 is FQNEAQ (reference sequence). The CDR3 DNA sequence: TGTGCCAGTCGAGCGGTTAACACCGGGGAGCTGTTTTTT. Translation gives CASRAVNTGELFF.

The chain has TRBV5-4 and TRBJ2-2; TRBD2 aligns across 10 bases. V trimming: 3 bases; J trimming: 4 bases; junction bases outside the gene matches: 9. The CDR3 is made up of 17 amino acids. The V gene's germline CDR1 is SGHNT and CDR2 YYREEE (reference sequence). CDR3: CASSYKTSGAPTGELFF. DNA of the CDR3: TGTGCCAGCAGCTATAAAACTAGCGGGGCTCCCACCGGGGAGCTGTTTTTT.

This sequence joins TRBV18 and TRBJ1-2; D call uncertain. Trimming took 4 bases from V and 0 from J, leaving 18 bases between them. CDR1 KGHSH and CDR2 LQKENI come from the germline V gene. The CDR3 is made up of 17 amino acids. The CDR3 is CASSLFGGETANYGYTF. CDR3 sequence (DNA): TGTGCCAGCTCACTCTTTGGCGGGGAAACTGCTAACTATGGCTACACCTTC.

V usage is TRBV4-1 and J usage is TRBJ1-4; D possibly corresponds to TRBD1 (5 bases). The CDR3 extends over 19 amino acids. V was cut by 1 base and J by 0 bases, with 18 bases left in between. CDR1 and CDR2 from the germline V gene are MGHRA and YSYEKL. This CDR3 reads CASSQGIGQGFATNEKLFF. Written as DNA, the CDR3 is TGCGCCAGCAGCCAAGGAATCGGGCAGGGCTTTGCAACTAATGAAAAACTGTTTTTT.

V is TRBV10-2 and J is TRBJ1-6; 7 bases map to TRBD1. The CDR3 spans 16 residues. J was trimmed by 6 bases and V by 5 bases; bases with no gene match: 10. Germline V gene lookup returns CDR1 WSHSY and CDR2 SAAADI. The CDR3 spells CASSYPLDRTNSPLHF. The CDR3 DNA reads TGCGCCAGCAGTTACCCTCTGGACAGGACTAATTCACCCCTCCACTTT.

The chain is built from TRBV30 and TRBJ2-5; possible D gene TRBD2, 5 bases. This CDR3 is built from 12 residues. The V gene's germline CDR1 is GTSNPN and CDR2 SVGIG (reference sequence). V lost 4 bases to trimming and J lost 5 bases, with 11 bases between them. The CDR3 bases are TGTGCCTGGACCTCGGGAATTGAGACCCAGTACTTC. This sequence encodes CAWTSGIETQYF.

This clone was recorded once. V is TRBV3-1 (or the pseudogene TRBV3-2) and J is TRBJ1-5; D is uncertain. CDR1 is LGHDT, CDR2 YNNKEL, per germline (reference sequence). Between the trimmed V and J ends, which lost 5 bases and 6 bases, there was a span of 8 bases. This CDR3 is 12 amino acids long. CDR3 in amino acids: CASSLSSQPQHF. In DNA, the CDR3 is TGTGCCAGCAGCTTGAGCTCTCAGCCCCAGCATTTT.

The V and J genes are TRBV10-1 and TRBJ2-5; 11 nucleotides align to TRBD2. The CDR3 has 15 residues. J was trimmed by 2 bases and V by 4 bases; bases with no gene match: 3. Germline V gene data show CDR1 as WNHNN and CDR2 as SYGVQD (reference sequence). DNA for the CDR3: TGCGCCAGCAGTGCCGGGACTAGCGGACAAGAGACCCAGTACTTC. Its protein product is CASSAGTSGQETQYF.

CDR3 loop: CASSLLNNEQFF. The DNA for the CDR3 is TGTGCCAGCAGTTTACTTAACAATGAGCAGTTCTTC. The rearrangement joins TRBV28 to TRBJ2-1; D remains ambiguous. This CDR3 contains 12 residues. V lost 2 bases and J 5 bases, leaving 4 bases between the germline ends. Germline V lookup: CDR1 MDHEN, CDR2 SYDVKM.

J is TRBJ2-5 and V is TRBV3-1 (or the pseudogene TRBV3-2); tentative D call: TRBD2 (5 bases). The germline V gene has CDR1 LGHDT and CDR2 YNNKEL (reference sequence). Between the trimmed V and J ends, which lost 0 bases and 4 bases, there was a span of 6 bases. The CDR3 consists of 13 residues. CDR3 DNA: TGTGCCAGCAGCCAAGACCGGGGAGAGACCCAGTACTTC. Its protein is CASSQDRGETQYF.

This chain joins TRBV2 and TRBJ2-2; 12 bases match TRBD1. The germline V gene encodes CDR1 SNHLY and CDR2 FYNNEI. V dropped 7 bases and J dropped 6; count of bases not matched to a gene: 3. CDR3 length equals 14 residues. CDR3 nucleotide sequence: TGTGCCAGCACCGGGACAGGGGGCCCCGGGGAGCTGTTTTTT. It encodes CASTGTGGPGELFF. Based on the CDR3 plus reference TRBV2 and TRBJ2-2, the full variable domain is EPEVTQTPSHQVTQMGQEVILRCVPISNHLYFYWYRQILGQKVEFLVSFYNNEISEKSEIFDDQFSVERPDGSNFTLKIRSTKLEDSAMYFCASTGTGGPGELFFGEGSRLTVL.

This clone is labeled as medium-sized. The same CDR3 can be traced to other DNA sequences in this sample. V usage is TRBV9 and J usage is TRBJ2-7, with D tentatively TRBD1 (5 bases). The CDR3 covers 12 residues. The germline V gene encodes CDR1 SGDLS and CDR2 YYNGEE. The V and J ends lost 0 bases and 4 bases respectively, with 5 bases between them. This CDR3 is CASSVEGYEQYF. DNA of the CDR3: TGTGCCAGCAGCGTAGAGGGGTACGAGCAGTACTTC.